The sequence of this T cell receptor beta chain was determined in a study of graft-versus-host responses after intestinal transplantation. Trimming pared 7 bases from V and 1 base from J, leaving 7 bases between. From germline, CDR1 is GTSNPN and CDR2 SVGIG (reference sequence). The CDR3 is 11 amino acids. On this clone: Antigen specificity is unknown.

Study findings and constraints: Clonal ratios of graft-versus-host to host-versus-graft in allografts were high for patients exhibiting graft-donor T cell macrochimerism.

Method: immunoSEQ multiplex PCR; TCRdb's copy keeps in-frame clones and lacks some. This sample has roughly 110,000 clones, with 87% found just once. The sequencing used unstimulated CD4+ T cells sorted from spleen or lymph node cells, collected before transplant. The V and J genes are TRBV30 and TRBJ1-2; D gene unclear. This sequence originates from a human donor who was the organ donor for an intestinal transplant. The CDR3 bases are TGTGCCTCGAAATTTAACTATGGCTACACCTTC. Encoded protein: CASKFNYGYTF.